The 32 T cell receptor beta chains in this list originate from one sample, sequenced in a study of blood T cell repertoires in COVID-19. Measured with immunoSEQ multiplex PCR; TCRdb has only the in-frame clones, and not every one. Here the sample spans 300,000 or so clones, roughly 90% being singletons. Material: PBMCs or T cells enriched from blood (not recorded which). These receptors came from a woman between 45 and 65 years old who had been exposed to COVID-19.

This chain connects TRBV1 to TRBJ1-4; the table's D call of TRBD1 was not tested on the DNA. TRBV1 is described as a pseudogene. The CDR3 is 15 amino acids. The CDR3 loop is CTSDRGLRTNEKLFF. CDR3 bases: TGCACCTCGGACAGGGGGCTTCGGACTAATGAAAAACTGTTTTTT.

This clone has just one count. This rearrangement joins TRBV28 to TRBJ1-5; D not certain. The CDR3 length is 13 residues. Germline V CDR1 and CDR2: MDHEN, SYDVKM. Trimming shortened V by 4 bases and J by 3 bases, and 7 bases separated the two germline ends. This CDR3 reads CASSSSANQPQHF. DNA of the CDR3: TGTGCCAGCAGTTCAAGCGCCAATCAGCCCCAGCATTTT.

J is TRBJ1-2 and V is TRBV5-1; D not certain. Deletions cut 2 bases from V and 4 bases from J, with 9 bases between. Germline CDR1 SGHRS, CDR2 YFSETQ. The CDR3 extends over 13 amino acids. The CDR3 reads CASSLMGVYGYTF. In DNA form, the CDR3 reads TGCGCCAGCAGCTTAATGGGAGTCTATGGCTACACCTTC.

Regarding this clone: The sample has other DNA sequences that encode this CDR3 too. V and J are TRBV10-3 and TRBJ1-5, with D uncertain. Germline assignment: CDR1 ENHRY and CDR2 SYGVKD. The V end lost 4 bases, the J end lost 5 bases, and 6 bases lay between the germline ends. The CDR3 length is 12 residues. CDR3 residues: CAISAGDQPQHF. The CDR3, as DNA: TGTGCCATCAGTGCGGGAGATCAGCCCCAGCATTTT.

For the CDR3, the DNA is TGTGCCAGCAGCATCGACAGGGGGCACGTAGGGTTCTTC. This translates into CASSIDRGHVGFF. The V and J genes are TRBV7-9 and TRBJ2-1, with 10 nucleotides matching TRBD1. There are 13 residues in the CDR3. Unmatched junction bases numbered 10, after V lost 5 bases and J lost 15 bases. CDR1 and CDR2 from the germline V gene are SEHNR and FQNEAQ (reference sequence). Drawing the rest from reference TRBV7-9 and TRBJ2-1, the complete variable domain is DTGVSQNPRHKITKRGQNVTFRCDPISEHNRLYWYRQTLGQGPEFLTYFQNEAQLEKSRLLSDRFSAERPKGSFSTLEIQRTEQGDSAMYLCASSIDRGHVGFFGPGTRLTVL.

This chain joins TRBV4-2 and TRBJ2-2; 8 bases match TRBD2. The CDR3 has 16 residues. The germline gives CDR1 LGHNA, CDR2 YNFKEQ. With V trimmed by 2 bases and J by 4 bases, 6 bases remained unmatched. In DNA form, the CDR3 reads TGTGCCAGCAGCCAAAACGGCGGGGGGACCACCGGGGAGCTGTTTTTT. This sequence encodes CASSQNGGGTTGELFF.

This clone was counted a single time. V and J are TRBV7-9 and TRBJ1-5; unclear D gene. V was pared by 4 bases and J by 3 bases, with 10 bases between. The V gene's germline CDR1 is SEHNR and CDR2 FQNEAQ (reference sequence). The length of the CDR3 is 14 residues. The CDR3 nucleotides are TGTGCCAGCAGCTCCTCAGGAATCAATCAGCCCCAGCATTTT. Translated: CASSSSGINQPQHF.

The chain joins TRBV5-4 to TRBJ2-5; the match to TRBD2 covers 8 bases. Germline V gives CDR1 SGHNT, CDR2 YYREEE (reference sequence). The CDR3 contains 16 residues. V dropped 4 bases and J dropped 3; count of bases not matched to a gene: 11. The CDR3: CASSPRGGWGEETQYF. For the CDR3, the DNA is TGTGCCAGCAGCCCCCGGGGGGGCTGGGGCGAAGAGACCCAGTACTTC.

In its sample, this clone was seen once. V and J are TRBV7-9 and TRBJ2-1, with 8 bases matching TRBD1. Germline lookup yields CDR1 SEHNR and CDR2 FQNEAQ (reference sequence). The CDR3 is made up of 15 amino acids. Germline trimming cut 1 base from V and 8 bases from J; bases unmatched to any gene: 7. CDR3 region: CASSLVLPGGHEQFF. The DNA of the CDR3 is TGTGCCAGCAGCTTAGTTTTGCCAGGGGGCCATGAGCAGTTCTTC.

This clone was seen a handful of times. This sequence joins TRBV4-1 and TRBJ2-7, with 11 bases fitting TRBD2. CDR1 and CDR2 (germline): MGHRA, YSYEKL. The CDR3 consists of 17 residues. Trimming took 1 base from V and 0 from J; bases not matched to a gene: 5. Here the CDR3 reads CASSQGASGGPSYEQYF. CDR3 DNA: TGCGCCAGCAGCCAAGGGGCTAGCGGGGGGCCCTCCTACGAGCAGTACTTC.

The chain combines TRBV27 with TRBJ1-6; D not resolved. In germline, CDR1 is MNHEY, CDR2 SMNVEV (reference sequence). CDR3 size: 16 residues. Trimming took 0 bases from V and 2 from J, leaving 8 bases between them. CDR3 sequence: CASSLSGLAYNSPLHF. The CDR3 nucleotides read TGTGCCAGCAGTTTATCCGGACTGGCCTATAATTCACCCCTCCACTTT.

The rearrangement uses TRBV6-5 and TRBJ2-7; TRBD1 matches 10 bases. V lost 6 bases, J lost 5 bases, and 10 bases stayed unmatched. The germline V gene has CDR1 MNHEY and CDR2 SVGAGI. The CDR3 sequence is 15 residues long. In DNA form, the CDR3 reads TGTGCCAGCAGGGCCCGGGACAGGGGTGTTCACGAGCAGTACTTC. It encodes CASRARDRGVHEQYF.

The rearrangement joins TRBV27 to TRBJ2-3; 7 bases align to TRBD1. From germline, CDR1 is MNHEY and CDR2 SMNVEV (reference sequence). V lost 5 bases to trimming and J lost 5 bases; unmatched junction nucleotides: 4. CDR3 length: 13 residues. The CDR3 region has the DNA TGTGCCAGCAGTCCACACAGGGGAGATACGCAGTATTTT. This gives the protein CASSPHRGDTQYF.

This clone was seen only once. J is TRBJ1-2 and V is TRBV2, with 7 bases identical to TRBD1. Trimming removed 6 bases from V and 4 bases from J; junction bases left unmatched: 8. The germline CDR1 and CDR2 sequences are SNHLY and FYNNEI. CDR3 length: 14 residues. Here the CDR3 DNA reads TGTGCCAGCAGCGGGGACAGTCGTTTCTATGGCTACACCTTC. Amino acids: CASSGDSRFYGYTF.

The chain couples TRBV5-5 to TRBJ1-2; D is unresolved. Deletions cut 1 base from V and 8 bases from J, with 12 bases between. Germline-derived CDR1 and CDR2 are SGHKS and YYEKEE (reference sequence). The CDR3 loop spans 13 amino acids. CDR3 DNA sequence: TGTGCCAGCAGCTTGTTCGGTTTCCCAGGCTACACCTTC. Translated, it gives CASSLFGFPGYTF. Full variable domain (rest looked up from reference TRBV5-5 and TRBJ1-2): DAGVTQSPTHLIKTRGQQVTLRCSPISGHKSVSWYQQVLGQGPQFIFQYYEKEERGRGNFPDRFSARQFPNYSSELNVNALLLGDSALYLCASSLFGFPGYTFGSGTRLTVV.

The sample holds a few counts of this clone. This chain joins TRBV6-5 and TRBJ2-1, with TRBD2 identical over 9 bases. Germline loops: CDR1 MNHEY, CDR2 SVGAGI. The CDR3 consists of 15 residues. The V segment lost 6 bases and the J segment 6 bases; nucleotides outside the gene matches: 9. The CDR3 here is CASRTMRGGPNEQFF. CDR3 sequence (DNA): TGTGCCAGCAGGACCATGCGGGGGGGCCCCAATGAGCAGTTCTTC.

The chain couples TRBV7-9 to TRBJ1-3; the match to TRBD1 covers 7 bases. V lost 6 bases and J lost 0; bases outside the gene matches: 11. Germline lookup yields CDR1 SEHNR and CDR2 FQNEAQ (reference sequence). The CDR3 has 17 amino acids. CDR3 sequence: CASSQRFRTGSGNTIYF. CDR3 nucleotides: TGTGCCAGCAGTCAGAGATTTCGGACAGGCTCTGGAAACACCATATATTTT.

The chain links TRBV5-4 to TRBJ2-7, with a weak D call TRBD1 (5 bases). The germline V gene encodes CDR1 SGHNT and CDR2 YYREEE (reference sequence). This CDR3 contains 15 residues. V lost 4 bases to trimming and J lost 0 bases, with 14 bases between them. This CDR3 reads CASSKTTVSSYEQYF. Written as DNA, the CDR3 is TGTGCCAGCAGCAAAACGACAGTTTCCTCCTACGAGCAGTACTTC.

The chain carries TRBV4-1 and TRBJ2-2; the D gene is possibly TRBD2 (6 bases). CDR1 and CDR2 (germline): MGHRA, YSYEKL. Deletions cut 4 bases from V and 3 bases from J, with 30 bases between. The CDR3 has 21 residues. Here the CDR3 reads CASSPQRGSGPGFGDTGELFF. CDR3 DNA: TGCGCCAGCAGCCCCCAGAGGGGAAGCGGGCCTGGGTTTGGGGACACCGGGGAGCTGTTTTTT.

This rearrangement joins TRBV7-8 to TRBJ1-6; 7 nucleotides line up with TRBD1. V shed 4 bases and J 9 bases; nucleotides not matched to a gene: 12. The CDR3 contains 16 residues. Germline V CDR1 and CDR2: SGHVS, FQNEAQ. The DNA of the CDR3 is TGTGCCAGCAGCTCGGGAGGGCAGGGGGACCTTTCACCCCTCCACTTT. Protein product: CASSSGGQGDLSPLHF. Full variable domain (rest looked up from reference TRBV7-8 and TRBJ1-6): GAGVSQSPRYKVAKRGQDVALRCDPISGHVSLFWYQQALGQGPEFLTYFQNEAQLDKSGLPSDRFFAERPEGSVSTLKIQRTQQEDSAVYLCASSSGGQGDLSPLHFGNGTRLTVT.

The rearrangement links TRBV10-3 to TRBJ2-7; 8 bases map to TRBD1. Unmatched junction bases numbered 7, after V lost 6 bases and J lost 0 bases. From germline, CDR1 is ENHRY and CDR2 SYGVKD. This CDR3 region has 15 residues. The CDR3 DNA reads as TGTGCCATCAGGGTCGACAGGGGTAGCTCCTACGAGCAGTACTTC. It encodes CAIRVDRGSSYEQYF.

This clone was seen once. V is TRBV28 and J is TRBJ1-1; D gene unclear. In germline, CDR1 is MDHEN, CDR2 SYDVKM. The germline V and J ends were trimmed by 4 bases and 5 bases, with 17 bases remaining between them. The CDR3 loop spans 15 amino acids. The CDR3 DNA is TGTGCCAGCAGTTCCCCTAACCTGGGCCGAACTGAAGCTTTCTTT. Protein product: CASSSPNLGRTEAFF.

The chain combines TRBV5-1 with TRBJ1-5; a possible D gene is TRBD1 (5 bases). The CDR3 extends over 15 amino acids. The ends were cut back, 0 bases at V and 8 bases at J, with 15 bases in the middle. Germline V gives CDR1 SGHRS, CDR2 YFSETQ. The DNA of the CDR3 is TGCGCCAGCAGCTTGGGCGGTCAGGGTCAGGAGCCCCAGCATTTT. The encoded protein is CASSLGGQGQEPQHF.

The genes are TRBV19 and TRBJ2-2; the match to TRBD1 covers 9 bases. V lost 7 bases and J lost 4; bases outside the gene matches: 7. The CDR3 contains 15 residues. CDR1 is LNHDA, CDR2 SQIVND, per germline (reference sequence). CDR3 amino acids: CASTPQGAGTGELFF. The CDR3 DNA follows: TGTGCCAGTACCCCACAGGGGGCCGGCACCGGGGAGCTGTTTTTT.

This chain connects TRBV3-1 (or the pseudogene TRBV3-2) to TRBJ2-1; 10 bases line up with TRBD2. This CDR3 region has 17 residues. Germline CDR1 reads LGHDT; CDR2 reads YNNKEL (reference sequence). The V gene end was trimmed by 0 bases and the J gene end by 3 bases; junction bases not matched to a gene: 5. The CDR3 sequence: CASSQDVAGGYYNEQFF. In DNA, the CDR3 is TGTGCCAGCAGCCAAGATGTAGCGGGGGGTTACTACAATGAGCAGTTCTTC.

This clone was recorded only once. The V call is TRBV28, the J call TRBJ2-6, with D possibly matching TRBD2 (5 bases). The CDR3 spans 20 residues. Germline loops: CDR1 MDHEN, CDR2 SYDVKM. With 6 bases removed from V and 0 bases from J, the gap between germline ends came to 24 bases. CDR3 loop: CASSPGWGGGTTSGANVLTF. In DNA, the CDR3 is TGTGCCAGCAGCCCGGGGTGGGGTGGCGGCACAACCTCTGGGGCCAACGTCCTGACTTTC.

Worth noting for this clone: Other DNA sequences from this sample encode an identical CDR3 as well. This chain connects TRBV3-1 (or the pseudogene TRBV3-2) to TRBJ2-5, with D unclear. Germline CDR1 reads LGHDT; CDR2 reads YNNKEL (reference sequence). Trimming stripped 3 bases from V and 5 bases from J, with 4 bases between. This CDR3 is 11 amino acids long. The CDR3 here is CASSHRETQYF. The CDR3 DNA reads as TGTGCCAGCAGCCATCGGGAGACCCAGTACTTC.

The chain uses TRBV9 and TRBJ1-1; the match to TRBD1 covers 9 bases. V gave up 3 bases and J gave up 5 bases; unmatched junction bases: 8. Looked up from germline, CDR1 is SGDLS and CDR2 is YYNGEE. The CDR3 length is 15 residues. The CDR3 sequence: CASSARGQGETEAFF. As DNA, the CDR3 is TGTGCCAGCAGCGCCCGGGGACAGGGCGAAACTGAAGCTTTCTTT.

A single count supports this clone. This chain links TRBV19 with TRBJ1-6; a weak D match, TRBD1 (5 bases). From germline, CDR1 is LNHDA and CDR2 SQIVND (reference sequence). The CDR3 has 16 amino acids. The V end lost 2 bases, the J end lost 6 bases, and 14 bases lay between the germline ends. The CDR3 DNA is TGTGCCAGTAGTATAAGCCGACAGAGTACTAATTCACCCCTCCACTTT. Encoded protein: CASSISRQSTNSPLHF.

A remark on this clone: The same CDR3 can be traced to other DNA sequences in this sample. The chain couples TRBV28 to TRBJ2-7; 12 positions agree with TRBD1. The CDR3 covers 15 residues. Germline-derived CDR1 and CDR2 are MDHEN and SYDVKM. Germline trimming cut 6 bases from V and 6 bases from J; bases unmatched to any gene: 9. The CDR3 bases are TGTGCCAGCAGAGTCGGGGGGACAGGGGGCAGCGAGCAGTACTTC. Translating it yields CASRVGGTGGSEQYF.

This chain connects TRBV7-9 to TRBJ1-1; D perhaps matches TRBD1 (6 bases). Germline V gene sequence: CDR1 SEHNR, CDR2 FQNEAQ (reference sequence). Between the trimmed V and J ends, which lost 2 bases and 7 bases, there was a span of 14 bases. The CDR3 length is 14 residues. The CDR3 loop reads CASSLSQGPFEAFF. The CDR3 coding sequence is TGTGCCAGCAGCTTATCCCAGGGGCCATTTGAAGCTTTCTTT.

This clone was counted once. The chain carries TRBV5-4 and TRBJ2-3, with TRBD1 matching 7 bases. In germline, CDR1 is SGHNT, CDR2 YYREEE (reference sequence). This CDR3 is 13 amino acids long. V gave up 5 bases and J gave up 5 bases; unmatched junction bases: 5. The CDR3 DNA reads as TGTGCCAGCAGAGCCTCAGGGGGAGATACGCAGTATTTT. It yields the protein CASRASGGDTQYF.